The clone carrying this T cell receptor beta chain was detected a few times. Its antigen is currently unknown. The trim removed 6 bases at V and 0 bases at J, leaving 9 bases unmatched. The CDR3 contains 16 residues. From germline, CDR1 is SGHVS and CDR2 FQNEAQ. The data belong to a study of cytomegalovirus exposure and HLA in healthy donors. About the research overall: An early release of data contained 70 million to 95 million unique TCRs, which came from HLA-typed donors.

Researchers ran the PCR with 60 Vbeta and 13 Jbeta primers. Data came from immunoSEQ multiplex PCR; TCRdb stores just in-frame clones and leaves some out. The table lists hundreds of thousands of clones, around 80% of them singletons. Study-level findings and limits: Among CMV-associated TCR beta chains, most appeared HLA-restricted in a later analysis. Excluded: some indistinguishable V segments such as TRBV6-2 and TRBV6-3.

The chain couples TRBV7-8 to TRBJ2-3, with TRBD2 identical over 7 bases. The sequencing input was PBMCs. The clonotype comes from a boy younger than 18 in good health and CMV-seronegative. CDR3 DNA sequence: TGTGCCAGCAGTATTGAACTAGCGCGGAGCACAGATACGCAGTATTTT. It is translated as CASSIELARSTDTQYF.